Listed here are 31 T cell receptor beta chains from one sample, sequenced in a study of T cell responses to AZD1222 COVID-19 vaccine. The assay was immunoSEQ multiplex PCR, and TCRdb's table has in-frame clones only and misses some. In the table there are 150,000 or so clones, 85% to 90% of which are singletons. The sample in question was peripheral blood, obtained on day 0 of MenACWY control vaccination. These receptors were taken from an adult in good health.

The rearrangement links TRBV28 to TRBJ1-4; D call uncertain. Germline CDR1 and CDR2: MDHEN and SYDVKM. This CDR3 has 12 amino acids. Between the trimmed V and J ends, which lost 1 base and 6 bases, there was a span of 3 bases. The CDR3 is CASSLYYEKLFF. In DNA form, the CDR3 reads TGTGCCAGCAGTTTATATTATGAAAAACTGTTTTTT. Drawing the rest from reference TRBV28 and TRBJ1-4, the complete variable domain is DVKVTQSSRYLVKRTGEKVFLECVQDMDHENMFWYRQDPGLGLRLIYFSYDVKMKEKGDIPEGYSVSREKKERFSLILESASTNQTSMYLCASSLYYEKLFFGSGTQLSVL.

This chain uses TRBV28 with TRBJ1-1, with 7 nucleotides matching TRBD1. V was clipped by 4 bases and J by 5 bases; unmatched bases: 10. CDR1 and CDR2 from the germline V gene are MDHEN and SYDVKM. This CDR3 is 15 amino acids long. The CDR3 protein is CASSSLSSGGTEAFF. The CDR3 region has the DNA TGTGCCAGCAGTTCGCTCTCTTCAGGGGGAACTGAAGCTTTCTTT.

The chain links TRBV6-1 to TRBJ2-5, with D perhaps TRBD1 (6 bases). This CDR3 comprises 15 residues. Germline CDR1 and CDR2: MNHNS and SASEGT. Trimming shortened V by 1 base and J by 7 bases, and 16 bases separated the two germline ends. This chain's CDR3 is CASSEGRGPFGTQYF. As DNA, the CDR3 is TGTGCCAGCAGTGAAGGCAGGGGCCCTTTTGGGACCCAGTACTTC.

Only a few counts were recorded for this clone. The chain employs TRBV12-5 and TRBJ1-5; D call uncertain. V lost 3 bases to trimming and J lost 2 bases, with 8 bases between them. Germline lookup yields CDR1 LGHNT and CDR2 FRNRAP. The CDR3 is made up of 14 amino acids. The CDR3, as DNA: TGTGCTAGTGGTTTAGGGATCGGCAATCAGCCCCAGCATTTT. Amino acid sequence: CASGLGIGNQPQHF.

The rearrangement joins TRBV19 to TRBJ2-3; the D is unclear. The germline gives CDR1 LNHDA, CDR2 SQIVND (reference sequence). This CDR3 region has 15 residues. With 2 bases removed from V and 4 bases from J, the gap between germline ends came to 13 bases. CDR3 amino acids: CASSIRLNPPDTQYF. The CDR3 DNA reads TGTGCCAGTAGTATACGTCTTAACCCCCCAGATACGCAGTATTTT.

This clone was detected once. The CDR3 spells CASSQGLAGLREQFF. The CDR3 region has the DNA TGTGCCAGCAGCCAAGGACTAGCGGGCCTCCGGGAGCAGTTCTTC. This sequence joins TRBV7-2 and TRBJ2-1; 11 positions match TRBD2. This CDR3 contains 15 residues. Germline V gene lookup returns CDR1 SGHTA and CDR2 FQGNSA. The junction had 10 bases not matched to a gene; V was cut back by 5 bases and J by 10 bases.

The chain combines TRBV4-1 with TRBJ1-3; D may be TRBD1 (5 bases). This CDR3 has 17 residues. Germline values: CDR1 MGHRA, CDR2 YSYEKL. V was pared by 2 bases and J by 2 bases, with 16 bases between. The CDR3 nucleotides read TGCGCCAGCAGCCAAATTGGCCTCCGGGGCCCTGGAAACACCATATATTTT. Translating it yields CASSQIGLRGPGNTIYF.

The chain uses TRBV29-1 and TRBJ2-5; TRBD1 matches at 7 bases. This CDR3 is 12 amino acids long. From germline, CDR1 is SQVTM and CDR2 ANQGSEA. V was pared by 8 bases and J by 1 base, with 4 bases of the junction left unmatched. Here the CDR3 DNA reads TGCAGCACTAACAGGGGCCAAGAGACCCAGTACTTC. Translation gives CSTNRGQETQYF.

The chain has TRBV12-5 and TRBJ2-5; the D gene is possibly TRBD2 (6 bases). CDR3 size: 17 residues. With 0 bases removed from V and 2 bases from J, the gap between germline ends came to 16 bases. Germline V CDR1 and CDR2: LGHNT, FRNRAP. The CDR3 nucleotides read TGTGCTAGTGGTTTGGTAGAGGGATCAGGGAGGCAAGAGACCCAGTACTTC. Translated, it gives CASGLVEGSGRQETQYF.

There are a few counts of this clone. This chain uses TRBV6-5 with TRBJ1-2; D gene unclear. This CDR3 region has 13 residues. Trimming took 5 bases from V and 7 from J, leaving 14 bases between them. The germline V gene encodes CDR1 MNHEY and CDR2 SVGAGI. In DNA, the CDR3 is TGTGCCAGCAGTCCAGAGGGAACGGGTGGCTACACCTTC. It encodes CASSPEGTGGYTF.

This rearrangement joins TRBV6-6 to TRBJ2-7, with 9 bases matching TRBD2. Per germline, CDR1 MNHNY and CDR2 SVGAGI (reference sequence). The trim removed 3 bases at V and 3 bases at J, leaving 3 bases unmatched. This CDR3 has 14 residues. The CDR3 is CASSYIAGVYEQYF. In DNA, the CDR3 is TGTGCCAGCAGTTATATAGCGGGAGTCTACGAGCAGTACTTC.

Only a few counts were recorded for this clone. The CDR3 sequence is CASRYRTTNYGYTF. The CDR3 DNA sequence: TGTGCCAGCAGGTATAGGACAACTAACTATGGCTACACCTTC. This chain links TRBV2 with TRBJ1-2; possibly TRBD1 for D (5 bases). Between the trimmed V and J ends, which lost 6 bases and 0 bases, there was a span of 11 bases. The CDR3 consists of 14 residues. CDR1 is SNHLY, CDR2 FYNNEI, per germline.

The chain carries TRBV7-6 and TRBJ1-6; 8 positions agree with TRBD1. The CDR3 is 15 residues long. V was clipped by 5 bases and J by 9 bases; unmatched bases: 9. Germline CDR1 reads SGHVS; CDR2 reads FNYEAQ. In DNA, the CDR3 is TGTGCCAGCAGCCCTCTCACAGGGGGTGGTTCACCCCTCCACTTT. The encoded protein is CASSPLTGGGSPLHF.

The V call is TRBV5-1, the J call TRBJ2-3, with 8 bases aligning to TRBD1. J was trimmed by 4 bases and V by 3 bases; bases with no gene match: 7. This CDR3 contains 15 residues. Germline-derived CDR1 and CDR2 are SGHRS and YFSETQ. Here the CDR3 DNA reads TGCGCCAGCAGCTCGGGGGACAGGTCATCAGATACGCAGTATTTT. The encoded protein is CASSSGDRSSDTQYF.

This chain links TRBV10-3 with TRBJ1-3; the match to TRBD1 covers 10 bases. The germline V gene encodes CDR1 ENHRY and CDR2 SYGVKD. This CDR3 contains 17 residues. J lost 1 base, V lost 4 bases, and 7 bases had no gene match. As DNA, the CDR3 is TGTGCCATCAGTGCGGTGGGACAGGGGAATTCTGGAAACACCATATATTTT. Residues: CAISAVGQGNSGNTIYF.

V is TRBV24-1 and J is TRBJ2-2, with 10 positions matching TRBD1. V trimming: 3 bases; J trimming: 6 bases; junction bases outside the gene matches: 6. CDR1 and CDR2 (germline): KGHDR, SFDVKD. The CDR3 runs to 16 residues. Here the CDR3 DNA reads TGTGCCACCAGTGATCGGACAGGGGGGAGCGCCGGGGAGCTGTTTTTT. Protein: CATSDRTGGSAGELFF.

This chain uses TRBV21-1 with TRBJ2-1; the table names TRBD1, a call not compared with the DNA. TRBV21-1 is designated a pseudogene. The CDR3 runs 19 residues. The CDR3: CASSKDERTTRTGRDEQFF. Here the CDR3 DNA reads TGTGCCAGCAGCAAAGACGAAAGGACCACGCGGACAGGGAGGGATGAGCAGTTCTTC.

This chain joins TRBV13 and TRBJ1-2, with D hard to call. Between the trimmed V and J ends, which lost 3 bases and 0 bases, there was a span of 11 bases. Germline V lookup: CDR1 PRHDT, CDR2 FYEKMQ (reference sequence). CDR3 length: 15 amino acids. The CDR3 region is CASSLVADTNYGYTF. CDR3 DNA: TGTGCCAGCAGCTTGGTGGCCGATACTAACTATGGCTACACCTTC.

The V gene is TRBV5-1, the J gene TRBJ2-4; 9 bases agree with TRBD1. Germline V gene sequence: CDR1 SGHRS, CDR2 YFSETQ. Trimming at V came to 4 bases and at J to 6 bases, leaving 5 bases not matched to a gene. The CDR3 is made up of 14 amino acids. CDR3 in amino acids: CASSLKTGGNIQYF. The DNA for the CDR3 is TGCGCCAGCAGCCTGAAGACAGGGGGAAACATTCAGTACTTC.

This rearrangement joins TRBV2 to TRBJ1-2, with D unresolved. The V gene's germline CDR1 is SNHLY and CDR2 FYNNEI. Trimming removed 5 bases from V and 7 bases from J, with 11 bases in between. This CDR3 has 12 residues. CDR3 in DNA: TGTGCCAGCAGTCGGGAGATAGGTGGCTACACCTTC. Encoded protein: CASSREIGGYTF.

The V call is TRBV11-2, the J call TRBJ1-2; 9 bases are shared with TRBD1. This CDR3 is 12 amino acids long. V lost 6 bases to trimming and J lost 13 bases; unmatched junction nucleotides: 9. Germline V gene sequence: CDR1 SGHAT, CDR2 FQNNGV. CDR3: CASSTGTGRATF. The CDR3 coding sequence is TGTGCCAGCAGTACCGGGACAGGGAGGGCCACCTTC.

Here the CDR3 reads CATKPWTGYSSPLHF. The CDR3, as DNA: TGTGCCACCAAGCCATGGACAGGGTACAGTTCACCCCTCCACTTT. The genes are TRBV15 and TRBJ1-6; 8 nucleotides agree with TRBD1. Trimming at V came to 7 bases and at J to 9 bases, leaving 11 bases not matched to a gene. The CDR3 runs 15 residues. The V gene's germline CDR1 is LNHNV and CDR2 YYDKDF (reference sequence). Using reference TRBV15 and TRBJ1-6 for the parts outside the CDR3, the full variable domain is DAMVIQNPRYQVTQFGKPVTLSCSQTLNHNVMYWYQQKSSQAPKLLFHYYDKDFNNEADTPDNFQSRRPNTSFCFLDIRSPGLGDTAMYLCATKPWTGYSSPLHFGNGTRLTVT.

CDR3 residues: CASSLSSLYGYTF. The DNA of the CDR3 is TGTGCCAGCAGTTTAAGTAGCCTCTATGGCTACACCTTC. The V call is TRBV27, the J call TRBJ1-2; D ambiguous. V gave up 2 bases and J gave up 4 bases, with 8 bases separating them. The CDR3 is 13 residues long. Germline lookup yields CDR1 MNHEY and CDR2 SMNVEV (reference sequence).

Note on this clone: One end of the junction does not line up with germline, which may come from a read error. This chain links TRBV9 with TRBJ1-2; D is possibly TRBD1 (6 bases). Germline-derived CDR1 and CDR2 are SGDLS and YYNGEE. CDR3 size: 12 residues. As DNA, the CDR3 is TGTGCCAACAGCAGGGGACTGGGTGGCTACACCTTC. This translates into CANSRGLGGYTF.

The genes are TRBV29-1 and TRBJ2-1, with TRBD1 identical over 7 bases. CDR3 length equals 13 residues. Germline CDR1 and CDR2: SQVTM and ANQGSEA. V was pared by 7 bases and J by 0 bases, with 3 bases of the junction left unmatched. The CDR3 bases are TGCAGCGGACGGACAGGCTCCTACAATGAGCAGTTCTTC. It specifies CSGRTGSYNEQFF.

The genes are TRBV15 and TRBJ1-6; D is perhaps TRBD1 (6 bases). The V and J ends lost 9 bases and 6 bases respectively, with 18 bases between them. The CDR3 length is 15 residues. CDR1 and CDR2 from the germline V gene are LNHNV and YYDKDF (reference sequence). The DNA for the CDR3 is TGTGCCACATCGACAGGAGTGCTTCGTAATTCACCCCTCCACTTT. It codes for CATSTGVLRNSPLHF.

This clone is termed medium-sized (0.01 to 0.1%). The chain carries TRBV3-1 (or the pseudogene TRBV3-2) and TRBJ1-6, with D tentatively TRBD1 (6 bases). CDR3 length: 14 amino acids. From germline, CDR1 is LGHDT and CDR2 YNNKEL (reference sequence). The V end was cut by 0 bases, the J end by 9 bases, with 9 bases between. The CDR3: CASSQDTGRSPLHF. The CDR3 bases are TGTGCCAGCAGCCAAGATACAGGGCGTTCACCCCTCCACTTT.

This chain uses TRBV7-2 with TRBJ2-1; 11 bases match TRBD2. J lost 6 bases, V lost 6 bases, and 4 bases had no gene match. Germline V gene sequence: CDR1 SGHTA, CDR2 FQGNSA. The CDR3 contains 14 residues. The CDR3 DNA is TGTGCCAGCAGGCCGGGACTAGCGGCCAATGAGCAGTTCTTC. It translates to CASRPGLAANEQFF.

The chain combines TRBV5-1 with TRBJ1-1, with 9 bases identical to TRBD1. Germline CDR1 and CDR2: SGHRS and YFSETQ. The CDR3 sequence is 14 residues long. V was pared by 7 bases and J by 4 bases, with 8 bases of the junction left unmatched. CDR3 residues: CASGYTGGITEAFF. DNA for the CDR3: TGCGCCAGCGGATATACAGGGGGCATCACTGAAGCTTTCTTT.

The chain links TRBV19 to TRBJ2-7; 7 bases are shared with TRBD1. Germline-derived CDR1 and CDR2 are LNHDA and SQIVND (reference sequence). V shed 7 bases and J 4 bases; nucleotides not matched to a gene: 10. This CDR3 contains 14 residues. The CDR3 DNA reads TGTGCCAGTACCCGGGACAGTGTTTCGTACGAGCAGTACTTC. Encoded protein: CASTRDSVSYEQYF.

This sequence joins TRBV28 and TRBJ1-5; D remains unclear. The CDR3 sequence is 15 residues long. Per germline, CDR1 MDHEN and CDR2 SYDVKM. The germline V and J ends were trimmed by 2 bases and 2 bases, with 10 bases remaining between them. The CDR3 loop reads CASSLEVFGNQPQHF. CDR3 in DNA: TGTGCCAGCAGTTTAGAGGTGTTTGGCAATCAGCCCCAGCATTTT. Full variable domain (outside the CDR3, taken from reference TRBV28 and TRBJ1-5): DVKVTQSSRYLVKRTGEKVFLECVQDMDHENMFWYRQDPGLGLRLIYFSYDVKMKEKGDIPEGYSVSREKKERFSLILESASTNQTSMYLCASSLEVFGNQPQHFGDGTRLSIL.